Given below is one T cell receptor (beta chain) in context. No antigen is known for it. The data belong to a study of cytomegalovirus exposure and HLA in healthy donors. About the study: Earlier results showed some 120 million unique TCR beta sequences derived from around 170 million T cells.

The CDR3 consists of 14 residues. Germline V gene data show CDR1 as SEHNR and CDR2 as FQNEAQ (reference sequence). The ends were cut back, 6 bases at V and 6 bases at J, with 18 bases in the middle. Study-wide findings and caveats: Later on, an analysis tied about 17,000 TCR beta sequences to HLA alleles at 0.05 false discovery rate. It is likely that the observed cluster of highly shared sequence variants was a sequencing artifact.

13 Jbeta primers and 60 Vbeta primers were used for the PCR. Sequencing was performed with immunoSEQ multiplex PCR; in TCRdb, only in-frame clones are kept and a portion is missing. The data contain more than 150,000 clones, about 80% of them seen just once; the ten biggest clones take up about 1.5%. The sample taken for sequencing was PBMCs. The clonotype was recovered from a man between 35 and 55 years old in good health and CMV-seronegative. The rearrangement uses TRBV7-9 and TRBJ2-7, with a possible D match to TRBD2 (6 bases). The chain's CDR3 is CASSSSIGLSEQYF. CDR3 sequence (DNA): TGTGCCAGCAGTTCGTCCATAGGACTAAGCGAGCAGTACTTC.